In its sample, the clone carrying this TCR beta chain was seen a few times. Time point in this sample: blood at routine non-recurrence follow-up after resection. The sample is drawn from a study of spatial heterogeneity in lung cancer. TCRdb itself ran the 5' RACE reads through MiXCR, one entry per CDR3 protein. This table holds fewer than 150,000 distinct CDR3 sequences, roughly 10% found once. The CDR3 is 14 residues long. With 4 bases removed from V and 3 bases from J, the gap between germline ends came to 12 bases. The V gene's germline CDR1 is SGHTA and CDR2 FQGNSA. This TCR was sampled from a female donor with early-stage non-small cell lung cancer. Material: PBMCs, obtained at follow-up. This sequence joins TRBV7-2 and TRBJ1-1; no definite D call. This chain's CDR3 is CASSSRVRDTEAFF. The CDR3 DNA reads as TGTGCCAGCAGCTCCCGGGTGAGGGACACTGAAGCTTTCTTT.